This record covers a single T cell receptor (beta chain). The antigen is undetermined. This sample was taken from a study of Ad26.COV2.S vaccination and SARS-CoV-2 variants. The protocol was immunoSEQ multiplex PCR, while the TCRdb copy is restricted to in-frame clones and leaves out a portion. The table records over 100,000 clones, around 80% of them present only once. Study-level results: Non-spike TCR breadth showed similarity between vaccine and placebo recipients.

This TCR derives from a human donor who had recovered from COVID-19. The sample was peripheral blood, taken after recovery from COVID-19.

The chain's CDR3 is CASSEDTGTDTQYF. The CDR3 DNA reads TGTGCCAGCAGTGAAGACACCGGCACAGATACGCAGTATTTT. The chain recombines TRBV2 with TRBJ2-3; unclear D gene. Trimming left V 1 base short and J 1 base short, with 6 bases between. In germline, CDR1 is SNHLY, CDR2 FYNNEI. The CDR3 loop spans 14 amino acids.